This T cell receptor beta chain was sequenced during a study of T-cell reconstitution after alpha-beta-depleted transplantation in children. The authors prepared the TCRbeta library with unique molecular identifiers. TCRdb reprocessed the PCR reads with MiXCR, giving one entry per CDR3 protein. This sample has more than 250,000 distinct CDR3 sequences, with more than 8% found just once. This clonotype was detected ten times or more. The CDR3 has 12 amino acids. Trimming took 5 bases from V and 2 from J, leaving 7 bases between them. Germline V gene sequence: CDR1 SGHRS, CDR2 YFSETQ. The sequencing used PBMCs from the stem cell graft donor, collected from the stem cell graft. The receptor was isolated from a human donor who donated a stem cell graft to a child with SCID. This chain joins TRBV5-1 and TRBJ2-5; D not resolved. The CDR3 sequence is CASSNPQETQYF. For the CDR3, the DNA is TGCGCCAGCAGTAATCCTCAAGAGACCCAGTACTTC.